This T cell receptor beta chain was identified during a study of control samples from healthy donors and cancer patients (dated by TCRdb to 2019 to 2021). Note on this clone: The antigen it binds to is not known. No clone much larger than this one lies a single base away; base qualities are absent.

The library was built by means of the immunoSEQ multiplex PCR assay. TCRdb stores this immuneACCESS table with in-frame sequences only. Part of the clones is absent; in the studies checked, under half of the shortfall reflects unresolved V genes, and no reason is known for the rest. The sample profile shows approximately 100,000 clones; approximately 86% of them were found once. The ten largest clones take up more than 20% of the sample. The source of this sequence is a young man in good health. The sequencing sample was made of blood.

CDR3 sequence: CASSFQGSVFF. The DNA sequence is as follows: TGTGCCAGCAGCTTCCAGGGATCGGTGTTCTTC. Here the chain combines TRBV14 and TRBJ2-1; the D gene is perhaps TRBD1, from 5 matching bases. The CDR3 has 11 amino acids, counting the end cysteine and phenylalanine. Only CDR3 DNA remains: 33 bases, in frame from the first base. CDR1 and CDR2, looked up from the germline V gene, are SGHDN and FVKESK. V loses 5 bases, J loses 15 bases, and the germline ends lie 14 bases apart.